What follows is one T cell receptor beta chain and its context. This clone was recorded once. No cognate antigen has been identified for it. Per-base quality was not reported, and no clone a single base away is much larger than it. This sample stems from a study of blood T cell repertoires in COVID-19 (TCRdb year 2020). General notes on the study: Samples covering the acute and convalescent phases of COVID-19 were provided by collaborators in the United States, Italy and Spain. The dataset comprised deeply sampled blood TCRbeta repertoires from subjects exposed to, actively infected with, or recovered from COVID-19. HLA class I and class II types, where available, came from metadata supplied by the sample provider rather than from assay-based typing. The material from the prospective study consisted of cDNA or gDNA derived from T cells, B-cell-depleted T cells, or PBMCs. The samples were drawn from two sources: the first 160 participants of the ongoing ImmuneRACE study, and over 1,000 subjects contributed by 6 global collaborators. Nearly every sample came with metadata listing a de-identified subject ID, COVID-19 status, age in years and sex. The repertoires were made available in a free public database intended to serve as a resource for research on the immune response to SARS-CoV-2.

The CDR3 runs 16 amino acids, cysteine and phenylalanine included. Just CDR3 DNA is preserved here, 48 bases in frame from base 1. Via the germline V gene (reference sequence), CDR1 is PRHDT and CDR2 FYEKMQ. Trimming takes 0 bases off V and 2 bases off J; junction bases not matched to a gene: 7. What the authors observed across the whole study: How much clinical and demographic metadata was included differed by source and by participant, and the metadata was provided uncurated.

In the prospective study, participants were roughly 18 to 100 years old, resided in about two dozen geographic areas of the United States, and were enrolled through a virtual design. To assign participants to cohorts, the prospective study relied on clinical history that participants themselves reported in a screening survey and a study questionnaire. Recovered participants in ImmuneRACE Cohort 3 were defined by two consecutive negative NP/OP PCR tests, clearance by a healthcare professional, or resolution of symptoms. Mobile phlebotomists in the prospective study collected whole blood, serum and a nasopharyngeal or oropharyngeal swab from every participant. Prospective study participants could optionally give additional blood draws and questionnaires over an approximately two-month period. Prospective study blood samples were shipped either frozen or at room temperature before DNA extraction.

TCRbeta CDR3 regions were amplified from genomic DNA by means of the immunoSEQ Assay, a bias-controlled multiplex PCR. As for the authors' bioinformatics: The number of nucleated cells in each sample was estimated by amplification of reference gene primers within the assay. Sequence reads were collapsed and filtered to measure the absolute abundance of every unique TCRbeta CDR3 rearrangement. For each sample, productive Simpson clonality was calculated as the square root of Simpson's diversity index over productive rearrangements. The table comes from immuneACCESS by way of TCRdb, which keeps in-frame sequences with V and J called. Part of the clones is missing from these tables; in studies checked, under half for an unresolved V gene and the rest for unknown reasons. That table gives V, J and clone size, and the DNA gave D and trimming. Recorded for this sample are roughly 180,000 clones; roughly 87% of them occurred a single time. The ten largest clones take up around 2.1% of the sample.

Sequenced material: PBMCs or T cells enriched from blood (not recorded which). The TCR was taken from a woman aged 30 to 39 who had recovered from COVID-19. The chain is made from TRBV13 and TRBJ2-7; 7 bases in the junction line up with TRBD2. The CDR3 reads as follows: CASSLGLASGTYEQYF. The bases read TGTGCCAGCAGCTTAGGCCTCGCTAGCGGAACCTACGAGCAGTACTTC.